A selection of T cell receptor beta chains follows, all from one sample in a study of T-cell reconstitution after alpha-beta-depleted transplantation in children. Via MiXCR, TCRdb re-called the PCR reads, giving one row per CDR3 protein. The data hold about 510,000 distinct CDR3 sequences, with 11% observed a single time. The source was PBMCs, mostly from graft donor cells, collected 180 days after TCRalphabeta/CD19-depleted stem cell transplant. The source of these receptors is a female patient aged 2-9 years who had a stem cell transplant for aplastic anemia, so the T cells may come from the graft donor. Each CDR3 is given with its conserved first and last residue. The order of the fields is CDR3 protein, CDR3 DNA, J gene, clone size, V gene, D gene. A D gene is named only where the DNA matches it firmly. Rows may omit the clone size; those that give it use once, few, many or a size class.

CDR3 protein: CASSYQGRRGYGYTF
CDR3 DNA: TGTGCCAGCAGTTACCAGGGCAGGAGGGGCTATGGCTACACCTTC
J gene: TRBJ1-2
clone size: -
V gene: TRBV6-5
D gene: -

CDR3 protein: CASSPPTESPDTQYF
CDR3 DNA: TGTGCCAGCAGCCCCCCCACAGAGTCACCGGATACGCAGTATTTT
J gene: TRBJ2-3
clone size: few
V gene: TRBV5-6
D gene: -

CDR3 protein: CASSFPTGALQETQYF
CDR3 DNA: TGCGCCAGCAGCTTCCCCACAGGGGCATTACAAGAGACCCAGTACTTC
J gene: TRBJ2-5
clone size: few
V gene: TRBV5-1
D gene: TRBD1

CDR3 protein: CASSLSFGAGANVLTF
CDR3 DNA: TGTGCCAGCAGTTTATCATTCGGGGCTGGGGCCAACGTCCTGACTTTC
J gene: TRBJ2-6
clone size: few
V gene: TRBV27
D gene: -

CDR3 protein: CASSFRTGAYNEQFF
CDR3 DNA: TGTGCCAGCAGTTTTAGGACAGGGGCCTACAATGAGCAGTTCTTC
J gene: TRBJ2-1
clone size: -
V gene: TRBV28
D gene: TRBD1

CDR3 protein: CASSEEYLRAQETQYF
CDR3 DNA: TGTGCCAGCAGTGAAGAATATCTGCGGGCCCAAGAGACCCAGTACTTC
J gene: TRBJ2-5
clone size: few
V gene: TRBV6-1
D gene: -

CDR3 protein: CASSFGGPNPPPSGYTF
CDR3 DNA: TGTGCCAGCAGCTTCGGGGGGCCTAACCCGCCGCCGTCCGGCTACACCTTC
J gene: TRBJ1-2
clone size: -
V gene: TRBV9
D gene: -

CDR3 protein: CASSVSYGRDTGELFF
CDR3 DNA: TGTGCCAGCAGCGTTAGCTACGGCAGGGACACCGGGGAGCTGTTTTTT
J gene: TRBJ2-2
clone size: -
V gene: TRBV9
D gene: -

CDR3 protein: CAWSPLHHRGGTEAFF
CDR3 DNA: TGTGCCTGGAGTCCCCTCCACCACCGCGGGGGCACTGAAGCTTTCTTT
J gene: TRBJ1-1
clone size: -
V gene: TRBV30
D gene: -

CDR3 protein: CASSWTKGTDTQYF
CDR3 DNA: TGTGCCAGCAGCTGGACTAAGGGCACAGATACGCAGTATTTT
J gene: TRBJ2-3
clone size: few
V gene: TRBV7-2
D gene: -

CDR3 protein: CSARRGQGGETQYF
CDR3 DNA: TGCAGTGCTAGGCGGGGACAGGGAGGAGAGACCCAGTACTTC
J gene: TRBJ2-5
clone size: -
V gene: TRBV20-1
D gene: TRBD1

CDR3 protein: CSVRTGTAGELFF
CDR3 DNA: TGCAGCGTTCGGACAGGAACAGCCGGGGAGCTGTTTTTT
J gene: TRBJ2-2
clone size: -
V gene: TRBV29-1
D gene: TRBD1

CDR3 protein: CASSPQGGLDEQFF
CDR3 DNA: TGTGCCAGCAGCCCACAGGGTGGACTGGATGAGCAGTTCTTC
J gene: TRBJ2-1
clone size: many
V gene: TRBV7-3
D gene: -

CDR3 protein: CASSSGSYFNSTDTQYF
CDR3 DNA: TGTGCCAGCAGTTCAGGATCTTATTTCAATAGCACAGATACGCAGTATTTT
J gene: TRBJ2-3
clone size: many
V gene: TRBV12-3/TRBV12-4
D gene: -

CDR3 protein: CASSVGRGGREQFF
CDR3 DNA: TGTGCCAGCAGCGTAGGTAGGGGGGGTAGGGAGCAGTTCTTC
J gene: TRBJ2-1
clone size: -
V gene: TRBV9
D gene: -

CDR3 protein: CASTQGQQDEKLFF
CDR3 DNA: TGCGCCAGCACTCAGGGACAGCAGGATGAAAAACTGTTTTTT
J gene: TRBJ1-4
clone size: few
V gene: TRBV5-1
D gene: TRBD1

CDR3 protein: CASSLAPTGSPTETQYF
CDR3 DNA: TGTGCCAGCAGCTTAGCACCCACGGGATCCCCCACGGAGACCCAGTACTTC
J gene: TRBJ2-5
clone size: -
V gene: TRBV7-7
D gene: -

CDR3 protein: CASSLFPPTSEDEQFF
CDR3 DNA: TGTGCCAGCAGTCTCTTCCCCCCGACTAGCGAGGATGAGCAGTTCTTC
J gene: TRBJ2-1
clone size: -
V gene: TRBV27
D gene: TRBD2

CDR3 protein: CASSFGGYDGYTF
CDR3 DNA: TGTGCCAGCAGTTTTGGCGGGTACGATGGCTACACCTTC
J gene: TRBJ1-2
clone size: -
V gene: TRBV28
D gene: -

CDR3 protein: CASSLGLAGPNEQFF
CDR3 DNA: TGTGCCAGCAGCCTGGGACTAGCGGGACCCAATGAGCAGTTCTTC
J gene: TRBJ2-1
clone size: few
V gene: TRBV7-6
D gene: TRBD2

CDR3 protein: CASSLDWQQNSPLHF
CDR3 DNA: TGTGCCAGCAGTTTAGATTGGCAGCAAAATTCACCCCTCCACTTT
J gene: TRBJ1-6
clone size: many
V gene: TRBV28
D gene: -

CDR3 protein: CASSQVSLLGEQYF
CDR3 DNA: TGTGCCAGCAGCCAAGTCTCCCTCTTGGGCGAGCAGTACTTC
J gene: TRBJ2-7
clone size: few
V gene: TRBV14
D gene: -

CDR3 protein: CSAIYRTRNTGELFF
CDR3 DNA: TGCAGTGCTATCTACAGGACCCGAAACACCGGGGAGCTGTTTTTT
J gene: TRBJ2-2
clone size: few
V gene: TRBV20-1
D gene: -

CDR3 protein: CATTPGHRNIQYF
CDR3 DNA: TGTGCCACCACCCCTGGTCACCGGAACATTCAGTACTTC
J gene: TRBJ2-4
clone size: few
V gene: TRBV15
D gene: -

CDR3 protein: CASSLASDTDTQYF
CDR3 DNA: TGCGCCAGCAGCTTGGCTAGCGACACAGATACGCAGTATTTT
J gene: TRBJ2-3
clone size: many
V gene: TRBV5-1
D gene: -

CDR3 protein: CASSQRGGQETQYF
CDR3 DNA: TGTGCCAGCAGCCAAAGGGGGGGACAGGAGACCCAGTACTTC
J gene: TRBJ2-5
clone size: many
V gene: TRBV3-1
D gene: -

CDR3 protein: CASSLGLGRSYEQYF
CDR3 DNA: TGTGCCAGCAGCTTAGGACTTGGGCGCTCCTACGAGCAGTACTTC
J gene: TRBJ2-7
clone size: -
V gene: TRBV11-3
D gene: -

CDR3 protein: CSAPWAYSYEQYF
CDR3 DNA: TGCAGTGCCCCCTGGGCGTATTCCTACGAGCAGTACTTC
J gene: TRBJ2-7
clone size: few
V gene: TRBV20-1
D gene: -

CDR3 protein: CSARLLLAAPYNEQFF
CDR3 DNA: TGCAGTGCTAGACTTCTTCTAGCGGCCCCCTACAATGAGCAGTTCTTC
J gene: TRBJ2-1
clone size: -
V gene: TRBV20-1
D gene: TRBD2

CDR3 protein: CASSPSGGQPQHF
CDR3 DNA: TGTGCCAGCAGCCCCTCGGGTGGACAGCCCCAGCATTTT
J gene: TRBJ1-5
clone size: many
V gene: TRBV18
D gene: -

CDR3 protein: CASNRGGSSYEQYF
CDR3 DNA: TGTGCCAGCAATAGGGGCGGAAGCTCCTACGAGCAGTACTTC
J gene: TRBJ2-7
clone size: many
V gene: TRBV9
D gene: -

CDR3 protein: CSARDDGGTEAFF
CDR3 DNA: TGCAGTGCTAGAGATGACGGAGGCACTGAAGCTTTCTTT
J gene: TRBJ1-1
clone size: many
V gene: TRBV20-1
D gene: -

CDR3 protein: CASSLQGALGNTIYF
CDR3 DNA: TGTGCCAGCAGTTTACAGGGCGCGCTGGGAAACACCATATATTTT
J gene: TRBJ1-3
clone size: -
V gene: TRBV28
D gene: -

CDR3 protein: CSARDPTSGMADTQYF
CDR3 DNA: TGCAGTGCTAGAGATCCGACTAGCGGGATGGCAGATACGCAGTATTTT
J gene: TRBJ2-3
clone size: few
V gene: TRBV20-1
D gene: TRBD2

CDR3 protein: CATRSRAGETQYF
CDR3 DNA: TGTGCCACCAGATCCCGGGCGGGGGAGACCCAGTACTTC
J gene: TRBJ2-5
clone size: -
V gene: TRBV24-1
D gene: -

CDR3 protein: CASSHREGSYNSPLHF
CDR3 DNA: TGTGCCAGCAGCCACAGGGAGGGATCCTATAATTCACCCCTCCACTTT
J gene: TRBJ1-6
clone size: -
V gene: TRBV7-6
D gene: -

CDR3 protein: CASSLGRVGTQYF
CDR3 DNA: TGTGCCAGCAGTCTCGGACGGGTAGGGACCCAGTACTTC
J gene: TRBJ2-5
clone size: -
V gene: TRBV12-3/TRBV12-4
D gene: -

CDR3 protein: CASSFHIWAEAFF
CDR3 DNA: TGTGCCAGCAGTTTCCACATATGGGCTGAAGCTTTCTTT
J gene: TRBJ1-1
clone size: many
V gene: TRBV12-3/TRBV12-4
D gene: -

CDR3 protein: CASSAGQRKNTEAFF
CDR3 DNA: TGTGCCAGCTCAGCGGGCCAGAGGAAGAACACTGAAGCTTTCTTT
J gene: TRBJ1-1
clone size: -
V gene: TRBV18
D gene: -

CDR3 protein: CASTPRGPYRTTEAFF
CDR3 DNA: TGTGCCAGTACCCCCAGGGGGCCCTACCGAACAACTGAAGCTTTCTTT
J gene: TRBJ1-1
clone size: -
V gene: TRBV19
D gene: TRBD1

CDR3 protein: CASSPPLYEQYF
CDR3 DNA: TGTGCCAGCAGCCCACCCCTCTACGAGCAGTACTTC
J gene: TRBJ2-7
clone size: many
V gene: TRBV7-9
D gene: -